Listed below are T cell receptor beta chains from one sample, sequenced in a study of shared clonotypes between healthy human individuals. Assay: immunoSEQ multiplex PCR; the TCRdb copy retains only in-frame clones and omits some. The sample has millions of clones, 85% to 95% seen once; the top ten hold roughly 1%. Sample: naive CD8+ T cells sorted from blood. Every receptor here comes from a man aged 18 to 35 in good health. CDR3s include the opening cysteine and the closing phenylalanine or tryptophan. The order of the fields is V gene, D gene, clone size, J gene, CDR3 DNA, CDR3 protein. A D gene is named only where the DNA matches it firmly. Only some rows state a clone size, as once, few, many or a class for expanded clones.

V gene: TRBV7-2
D gene: -
clone size: -
J gene: TRBJ2-1
CDR3 DNA: TGTGCCAGCAGCTTAGCAAAGCGGGACAATGAGCAGTTCTTC
CDR3 protein: CASSLAKRDNEQFF

V gene: TRBV19
D gene: TRBD2
clone size: -
J gene: TRBJ2-1
CDR3 DNA: TGTGCCAGTAGAGGGACTAGCAGTATAGATGAGCAGTTCTTC
CDR3 protein: CASRGTSSIDEQFF

V gene: TRBV19
D gene: -
clone size: -
J gene: TRBJ1-5
CDR3 DNA: TGTGCCAGTAGTATAGCAGGGGTTGGGGGCAATCAGCCCCAGCATTTT
CDR3 protein: CASSIAGVGGNQPQHF

V gene: TRBV4-1
D gene: TRBD1
clone size: -
J gene: TRBJ2-1
CDR3 DNA: TGCGCCAGCAGCCAAGTCGGCTTAGGGCCCACGACAGGGCATGAGCAGTTCTTC
CDR3 protein: CASSQVGLGPTTGHEQFF

V gene: TRBV6-1
D gene: TRBD1
clone size: -
J gene: TRBJ2-7
CDR3 DNA: TGTGCCAGCAGTGGAGACAGGGTTGGAACGTACGAGCAGTACTTC
CDR3 protein: CASSGDRVGTYEQYF

V gene: TRBV30
D gene: -
clone size: -
J gene: TRBJ2-1
CDR3 DNA: TGTGCCTGGAGTGTGGCAGACAATGAGCAGTTCTTC
CDR3 protein: CAWSVADNEQFF

V gene: TRBV4-1
D gene: -
clone size: -
J gene: TRBJ1-3
CDR3 DNA: TGCGCCAGCAGCCAAGATGCGGGGAGCTCTGGAAACACCATATATTTT
CDR3 protein: CASSQDAGSSGNTIYF

V gene: TRBV7-9
D gene: -
clone size: -
J gene: TRBJ1-2
CDR3 DNA: TGTGCCAGCAGCTCTACCAAGGGACGCCTTCTCCCTTATGGCTACACCTTC
CDR3 protein: CASSSTKGRLLPYGYTF

V gene: TRBV4-3
D gene: TRBD1
clone size: once
J gene: TRBJ1-3
CDR3 DNA: TGCGCCAGCAGCCAGGGACAGGGGGCTTCTTCTGGAAACACCATATATTTT
CDR3 protein: CASSQGQGASSGNTIYF

V gene: TRBV10-3
D gene: -
clone size: once
J gene: TRBJ2-3
CDR3 DNA: TGTGCCACCGAAGGGCTGGAGAACACAGATACGCAGTATTTT
CDR3 protein: CATEGLENTDTQYF

V gene: TRBV13
D gene: -
clone size: -
J gene: TRBJ1-2
CDR3 DNA: TGTGCCAGCAGCTTAGCCCTCCCAGGGCTGGATGGCTACACCTTC
CDR3 protein: CASSLALPGLDGYTF

V gene: TRBV29-1
D gene: -
clone size: -
J gene: TRBJ2-1
CDR3 DNA: TGCAGCGTTGAGAACAATGAGCAGTTCTTC
CDR3 protein: CSVENNEQFF

V gene: TRBV5-6
D gene: -
clone size: -
J gene: TRBJ2-7
CDR3 DNA: TGTGCCAGCAGCTTGGACCCTCCGTTCTACGAGCAGTACTTC
CDR3 protein: CASSLDPPFYEQYF

V gene: TRBV7-7
D gene: -
clone size: -
J gene: TRBJ1-5
CDR3 DNA: TGTGCTAGCAGCTTAGATGGACAGTATCCGCAACCGAATCAGCCCCAGCATTTT
CDR3 protein: CASSLDGQYPQPNQPQHF

V gene: TRBV11-2
D gene: TRBD1
clone size: -
J gene: TRBJ1-1
CDR3 DNA: TGTGCCAGCAGCCCCCGACAGGGGGCATTTGTAGAGGCTTTCTTT
CDR3 protein: CASSPRQGAFVEAFF

V gene: TRBV7-9
D gene: -
clone size: -
J gene: TRBJ1-5
CDR3 DNA: TGTGCCAGCAGCTTAGCGGGGGGGCCGTATAGCAATCAGCCCCAGCATTTT
CDR3 protein: CASSLAGGPYSNQPQHF

V gene: TRBV13
D gene: TRBD1
clone size: once
J gene: TRBJ1-2
CDR3 DNA: TGTGCCAGCAGCTTAGAGGCGGAACAGGGGGCCCTTGGCTACACCTTC
CDR3 protein: CASSLEAEQGALGYTF

V gene: TRBV29-1
D gene: -
clone size: -
J gene: TRBJ1-5
CDR3 DNA: TGCAGCGTTACTCAGGGGTTAAATCAGCCCCAGCATTTT
CDR3 protein: CSVTQGLNQPQHF

V gene: TRBV27
D gene: -
clone size: -
J gene: TRBJ2-5
CDR3 DNA: TGTGCCAGCAGTTTTTCAGACAGACACAAAGAGACCCAGTACTTC
CDR3 protein: CASSFSDRHKETQYF

V gene: TRBV5-5
D gene: -
clone size: -
J gene: TRBJ2-7
CDR3 DNA: TGTGCCAGCAGCGGTACGGGGGACCTCTCCTACGAGCAGTACTTC
CDR3 protein: CASSGTGDLSYEQYF

V gene: TRBV4-2
D gene: TRBD2
clone size: -
J gene: TRBJ2-2
CDR3 DNA: TGTGCCAGCAGCCAAGTACCCCTAGCGGGGGGCGGGACCGGGGAGCTGTTTTTT
CDR3 protein: CASSQVPLAGGGTGELFF

V gene: TRBV6-5
D gene: -
clone size: -
J gene: TRBJ2-2
CDR3 DNA: TGTGCCAGCAGCTCGACAGGGAACACCGGGGAGCTGTTTTTT
CDR3 protein: CASSSTGNTGELFF

V gene: TRBV7-3
D gene: TRBD1
clone size: -
J gene: TRBJ1-6
CDR3 DNA: TGTGCCAGCAGTCTGGGACAGCCTAATTCACCCCTCCACTTT
CDR3 protein: CASSLGQPNSPLHF

V gene: TRBV6-6
D gene: -
clone size: -
J gene: TRBJ1-2
CDR3 DNA: TGTGCCAGCAGTTACTCGACGGATTCCTATGGCCACACCTTC
CDR3 protein: CASSYSTDSYGHTF

V gene: TRBV6-6
D gene: -
clone size: -
J gene: TRBJ1-3
CDR3 DNA: TGTGCCAGCAGTGCGTGGAGCTCTGGAAACACCATATATTTT
CDR3 protein: CASSAWSSGNTIYF

V gene: TRBV7-8
D gene: TRBD1
clone size: -
J gene: TRBJ2-1
CDR3 DNA: TGTGCCAGCAGCTTCCTCACAGGGGGCGTTAATGAGCAGTTCTTC
CDR3 protein: CASSFLTGGVNEQFF

V gene: TRBV7-9
D gene: -
clone size: -
J gene: TRBJ1-2
CDR3 DNA: TGTGCCAGCAGCCTACAGGGAGAGGGCTACACCTTC
CDR3 protein: CASSLQGEGYTF

V gene: TRBV7-2
D gene: -
clone size: -
J gene: TRBJ1-5
CDR3 DNA: TGTGCCAGCAGCTTAGATCGGGGAGGCGATCAGCCCCAGCATTTT
CDR3 protein: CASSLDRGGDQPQHF

V gene: TRBV7-9
D gene: TRBD1
clone size: -
J gene: TRBJ1-5
CDR3 DNA: TGTGCCAGCGGGGACAGCTACAATCAGCCCCAGCATTTT
CDR3 protein: CASGDSYNQPQHF

V gene: TRBV5-1
D gene: -
clone size: -
J gene: TRBJ1-5
CDR3 DNA: TGCGCCAGCTCAAGGCGTAGGGGCCGTAGCAATCAGCCCCAGCATTTT
CDR3 protein: CASSRRRGRSNQPQHF

V gene: TRBV11-2
D gene: -
clone size: -
J gene: TRBJ1-4
CDR3 DNA: TGTGCCAGCAGCTTTTCTGAAAAACTGTTTTTT
CDR3 protein: CASSFSEKLFF

V gene: TRBV6-5
D gene: TRBD2
clone size: -
J gene: TRBJ2-7
CDR3 DNA: TGTGCCAGCAGTTACGGCGGGAGGGCGAACGAGCAGTACTTC
CDR3 protein: CASSYGGRANEQYF

V gene: TRBV5-6
D gene: -
clone size: -
J gene: TRBJ2-7
CDR3 DNA: TGTGCCAGCAGCTTGGGCGGTTACGAGCAGTACTTC
CDR3 protein: CASSLGGYEQYF

V gene: TRBV9
D gene: TRBD2
clone size: -
J gene: TRBJ2-3
CDR3 DNA: TGTGCCAGCAGCGTAGACGGACTAGCTCCAGATACGCAGTATTTT
CDR3 protein: CASSVDGLAPDTQYF

V gene: TRBV15
D gene: TRBD1
clone size: -
J gene: TRBJ1-2
CDR3 DNA: TGTGCCACCAGCGCGTTGGGGGAGGGGGCGCTCTATGGCTACACCTTC
CDR3 protein: CATSALGEGALYGYTF

V gene: TRBV4-1
D gene: -
clone size: -
J gene: TRBJ1-5
CDR3 DNA: TGCGCCAGCAGCCAAGACCCGGAGGAGCCCCAGCATTTT
CDR3 protein: CASSQDPEEPQHF

V gene: TRBV27
D gene: -
clone size: -
J gene: TRBJ2-7
CDR3 DNA: TGTGCCAGCAGTTTATGGGGGTATCCGGCGATTGGCGAGCAGTACTTC
CDR3 protein: CASSLWGYPAIGEQYF

V gene: TRBV5-4
D gene: -
clone size: -
J gene: TRBJ1-4
CDR3 DNA: TGTGCCAGCAGCGTGGACAGTTTTAATGAAAAACTGTTTTTT
CDR3 protein: CASSVDSFNEKLFF

V gene: TRBV5-1
D gene: -
clone size: -
J gene: TRBJ2-5
CDR3 DNA: TGCGCCAGCAGTAATACAGGGCGCCAAGAGACCCAGTACTTC
CDR3 protein: CASSNTGRQETQYF

V gene: TRBV5-1
D gene: -
clone size: -
J gene: TRBJ2-7
CDR3 DNA: TGCGCCAGCAGAAAGGACTACGAGCAGTACTTC
CDR3 protein: CASRKDYEQYF

V gene: TRBV5-4
D gene: TRBD2
clone size: -
J gene: TRBJ2-7
CDR3 DNA: TGTGCCAGCAGCTACGGGACTAGCGGGAGTGGTTTCTACGAGCAGTACTTC
CDR3 protein: CASSYGTSGSGFYEQYF

V gene: TRBV5-1
D gene: TRBD2
clone size: -
J gene: TRBJ2-7
CDR3 DNA: TGCGCCAGCAGCTTGGCCTGGGGGGAGGGCTACGAGCAGTACTTC
CDR3 protein: CASSLAWGEGYEQYF

V gene: TRBV5-6
D gene: TRBD2
clone size: -
J gene: TRBJ2-3
CDR3 DNA: TGTGCCAGCAGCGAACTAGCGGGGGGAAGCACAGATACGCAGTATTTT
CDR3 protein: CASSELAGGSTDTQYF

V gene: TRBV11-3
D gene: TRBD2
clone size: -
J gene: TRBJ2-1
CDR3 DNA: TGTGCCAGCAGCTTAAGCGGGATGGTCTCCTACAATGAGCAGTTCTTC
CDR3 protein: CASSLSGMVSYNEQFF

V gene: TRBV13
D gene: TRBD1
clone size: once
J gene: TRBJ1-2
CDR3 DNA: TGTGCCAGCAGCTCACGAGACAGGGCTTCATTATTGGGCTACACCTTC
CDR3 protein: CASSSRDRASLLGYTF

V gene: TRBV6-6
D gene: -
clone size: -
J gene: TRBJ1-2
CDR3 DNA: TGTGCCACCACGCCCACGCCTAACTATGGCTACACCTTC
CDR3 protein: CATTPTPNYGYTF

V gene: TRBV27
D gene: -
clone size: -
J gene: TRBJ2-1
CDR3 DNA: TGTGCCAGCAGTCGGGGGACTTCTAATGAGCAGTTCTTC
CDR3 protein: CASSRGTSNEQFF

V gene: TRBV11-2
D gene: -
clone size: -
J gene: TRBJ2-7
CDR3 DNA: TGTGCCAGCAGCTTAGTGGAGCGGTACTACGAGCAGTACTTC
CDR3 protein: CASSLVERYYEQYF

V gene: TRBV9
D gene: -
clone size: -
J gene: TRBJ1-4
CDR3 DNA: TGTGCCAGCAGCCCCTTCCTTGCAACTAATGAAAAACTGTTTTTT
CDR3 protein: CASSPFLATNEKLFF

V gene: TRBV28
D gene: TRBD1
clone size: -
J gene: TRBJ1-3
CDR3 DNA: TGTGCCAGCAGTCAGGGGGCATCTGGAAACACCATATATTTT
CDR3 protein: CASSQGASGNTIYF

V gene: TRBV11-2
D gene: -
clone size: -
J gene: TRBJ2-7
CDR3 DNA: TGTGCCAGCAGCTTAGTTGGGGCCTACGAGCAGTACTTC
CDR3 protein: CASSLVGAYEQYF

V gene: TRBV9
D gene: -
clone size: -
J gene: TRBJ1-2
CDR3 DNA: TGTGCCAGCAGCGTAGGAGGGCAGGGTCCGGGGTATGGCTACACCTTC
CDR3 protein: CASSVGGQGPGYGYTF

V gene: TRBV5-1
D gene: -
clone size: once
J gene: TRBJ2-5
CDR3 DNA: TGCGCCAGCAGCTTGAACGACTTTCGAGAGACCCAGTACTTC
CDR3 protein: CASSLNDFRETQYF

V gene: TRBV2
D gene: TRBD1
clone size: -
J gene: TRBJ1-5
CDR3 DNA: TGTGCCAGCAGTGACCCCGGGAACAGGGGGTATCAGCCCCAGCATTTT
CDR3 protein: CASSDPGNRGYQPQHF